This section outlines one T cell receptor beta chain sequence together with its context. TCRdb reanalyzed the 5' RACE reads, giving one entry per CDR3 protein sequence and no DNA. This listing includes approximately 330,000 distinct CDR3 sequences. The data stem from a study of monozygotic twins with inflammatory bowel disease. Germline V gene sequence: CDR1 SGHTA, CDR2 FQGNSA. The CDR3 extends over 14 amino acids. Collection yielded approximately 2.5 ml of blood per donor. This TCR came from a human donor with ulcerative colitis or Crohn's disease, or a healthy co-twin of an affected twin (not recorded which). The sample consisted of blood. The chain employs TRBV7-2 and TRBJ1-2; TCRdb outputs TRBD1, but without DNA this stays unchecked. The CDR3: CASSQRTGAVGYTF. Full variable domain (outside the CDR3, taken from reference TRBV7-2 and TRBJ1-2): GAGVSQSPSNKVTEKGKDVELRCDPISGHTALYWYRQSLGQGLEFLIYFQGNSAPDKSGLPSDRFSAERTGGSVSTLTIQRTQQEDSAVYLCASSQRTGAVGYTFGSGTRLTVV.